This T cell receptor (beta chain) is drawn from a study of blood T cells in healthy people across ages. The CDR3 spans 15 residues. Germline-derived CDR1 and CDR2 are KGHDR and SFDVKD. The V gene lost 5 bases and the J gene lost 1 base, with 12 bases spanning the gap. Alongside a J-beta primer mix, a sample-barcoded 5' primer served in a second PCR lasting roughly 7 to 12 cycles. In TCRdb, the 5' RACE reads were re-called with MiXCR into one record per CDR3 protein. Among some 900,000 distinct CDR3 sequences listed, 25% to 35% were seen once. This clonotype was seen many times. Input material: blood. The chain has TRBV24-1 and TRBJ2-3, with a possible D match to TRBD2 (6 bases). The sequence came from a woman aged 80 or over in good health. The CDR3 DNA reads TGTGCCACCAGTGGGGCGCGGGGACGCACAGATACGCAGTATTTT. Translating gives CATSGARGRTDTQYF.